Reported below is one T cell receptor (beta chain). No antigen is known for it. The CDR3 contains 16 residues. The V and J ends lost 6 bases and 2 bases, in that order; junction bases with no gene match: 12. CDR1 and CDR2 from the germline V gene are MGHRA and YSYEKL. Only in-frame clones appear in the TCRdb table, and some are missing; sequencing was by immunoSEQ multiplex PCR. The sample contains roughly 150,000 clones, about 90% of which appear only once. The data are from a study of CD4+ T cells in melanoma. Study-wide results and caveats: Neoantigen-specific CD4+ T cells in melanoma reportedly had diverse differentiation states. CD8+ T cell, macrophage and B cell function reportedly correlated with neoantigen-specific CD4+ T cells.

This clonotype was obtained from a human donor with melanoma. The chain couples TRBV4-1 to TRBJ2-5, with TRBD1 identical over 7 bases. CDR3 loop: CASSLRPGTAQETQYF. DNA of the CDR3: TGCGCCAGCAGTCTCCGACCCGGGACAGCACAAGAGACCCAGTACTTC.